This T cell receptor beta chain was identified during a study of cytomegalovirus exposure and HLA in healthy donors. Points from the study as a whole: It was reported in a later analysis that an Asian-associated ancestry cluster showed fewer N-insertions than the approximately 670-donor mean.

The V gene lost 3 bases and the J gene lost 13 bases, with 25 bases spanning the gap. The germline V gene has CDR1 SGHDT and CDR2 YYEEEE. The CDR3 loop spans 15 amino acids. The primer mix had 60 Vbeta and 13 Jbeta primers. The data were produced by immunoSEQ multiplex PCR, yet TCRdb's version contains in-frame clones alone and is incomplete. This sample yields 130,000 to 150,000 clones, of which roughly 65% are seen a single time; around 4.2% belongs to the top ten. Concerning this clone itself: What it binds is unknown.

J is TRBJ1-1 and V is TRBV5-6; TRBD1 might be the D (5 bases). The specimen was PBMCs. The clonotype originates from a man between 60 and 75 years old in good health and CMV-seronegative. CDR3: CASSSDRGGAPVVFF. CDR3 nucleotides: TGTGCCAGCAGCTCTGACCGCGGCGGGGCCCCTGTCGTTTTCTTT.